This T cell receptor beta chain was sequenced during a study of shared clonotypes between healthy human individuals. For the study at large: Researchers assigned three CD4 naive, three CD4 memory, two CD8 naive and one CD8 memory plate to each donor. Notes on the study in general: Donor clonotype sharing was expected to depend on sequencing depth. Clonotypes shared by all four donors outscored non-shared clonotypes in generation probability.

Repertoires were generated with immunoSEQ multiplex PCR, while TCRdb's copy carries only in-frame clones and drops some. Of some 2,000,000 clones listed, 90% to 95% were seen once; the top ten hold 0.1% to 0.15%. The CDR3 length is 13 residues. Trimming took 1 base from V and 1 from J, leaving 1 base between them. The germline gives CDR1 KGHSH, CDR2 LQKENI. Worth noting for this clone: The antigen remains unidentified. A much larger clone sits a single nucleotide away, making a read error possible. The sample has other DNA sequences that encode this CDR3 too.

Sequenced: naive CD4+ T cells sorted from blood. Sample subset: CD45RA+ positively selected. The TCR sequence derives from a man aged 18 to 30 in good health. This chain connects TRBV18 to TRBJ2-2; D remains ambiguous. CDR3 sequence (DNA): TGTGCCAGCTCACCACTGAACACCGGGGAGCTGTTTTTT. As protein: CASSPLNTGELFF.